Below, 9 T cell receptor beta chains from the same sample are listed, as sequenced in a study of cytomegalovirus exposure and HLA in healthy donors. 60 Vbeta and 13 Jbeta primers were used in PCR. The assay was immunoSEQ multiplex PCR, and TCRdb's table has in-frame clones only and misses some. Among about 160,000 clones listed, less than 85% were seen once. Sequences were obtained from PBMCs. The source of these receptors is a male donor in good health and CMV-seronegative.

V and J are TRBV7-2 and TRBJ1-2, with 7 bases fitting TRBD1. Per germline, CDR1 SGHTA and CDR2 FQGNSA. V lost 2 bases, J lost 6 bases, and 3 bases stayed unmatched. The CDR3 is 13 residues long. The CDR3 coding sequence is TGTGCCAGCAGCTTATCGGGGACAGATGGCTACACCTTC. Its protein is CASSLSGTDGYTF.

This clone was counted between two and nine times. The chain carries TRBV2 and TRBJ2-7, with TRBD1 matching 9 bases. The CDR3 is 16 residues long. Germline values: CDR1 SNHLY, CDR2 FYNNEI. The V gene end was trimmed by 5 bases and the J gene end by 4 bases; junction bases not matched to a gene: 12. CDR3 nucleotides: TGTGCCAGCAGTCCTGGACAGGGGAGGGGGGGGTACGAGCAGTACTTC. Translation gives CASSPGQGRGGYEQYF.

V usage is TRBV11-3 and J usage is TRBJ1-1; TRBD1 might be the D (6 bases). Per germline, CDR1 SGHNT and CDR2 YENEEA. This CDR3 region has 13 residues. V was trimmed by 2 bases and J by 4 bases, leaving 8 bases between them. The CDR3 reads CASSLRGSTEAFF. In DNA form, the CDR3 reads TGTGCCAGCAGCTTAAGGGGGTCCACTGAAGCTTTCTTT.

DNA for the CDR3: TGTGCCAGCAGCGGAAGCGGGAGTTTTGGAGATACGCAGTATTTT. This translates into CASSGSGSFGDTQYF. The chain combines TRBV9 with TRBJ2-3, with 8 nucleotides matching TRBD2. The CDR3 length is 15 residues. Trimming cost V 3 bases and J 5 bases; bases outside gene matches: 8. Germline values: CDR1 SGDLS, CDR2 YYNGEE.

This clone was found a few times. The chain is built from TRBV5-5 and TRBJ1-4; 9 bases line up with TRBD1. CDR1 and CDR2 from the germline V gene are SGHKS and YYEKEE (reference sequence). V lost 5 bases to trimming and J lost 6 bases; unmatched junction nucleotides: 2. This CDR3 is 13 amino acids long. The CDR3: CASRTGGHEKLFF. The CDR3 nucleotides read TGTGCCAGCAGAACAGGGGGCCATGAAAAACTGTTTTTT.

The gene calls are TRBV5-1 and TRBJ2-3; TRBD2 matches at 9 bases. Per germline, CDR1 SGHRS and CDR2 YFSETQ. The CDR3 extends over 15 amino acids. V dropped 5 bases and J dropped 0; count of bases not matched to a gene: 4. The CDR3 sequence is CASRIAGASTDTQYF. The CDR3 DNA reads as TGCGCCAGCAGAATAGCGGGAGCGAGCACAGATACGCAGTATTTT.

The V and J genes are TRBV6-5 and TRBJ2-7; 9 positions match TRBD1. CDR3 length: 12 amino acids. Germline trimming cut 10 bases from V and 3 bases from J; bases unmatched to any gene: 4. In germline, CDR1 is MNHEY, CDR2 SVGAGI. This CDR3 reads CATGTGYYEQYF. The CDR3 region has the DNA TGTGCCACCGGGACAGGGTACTACGAGCAGTACTTC.

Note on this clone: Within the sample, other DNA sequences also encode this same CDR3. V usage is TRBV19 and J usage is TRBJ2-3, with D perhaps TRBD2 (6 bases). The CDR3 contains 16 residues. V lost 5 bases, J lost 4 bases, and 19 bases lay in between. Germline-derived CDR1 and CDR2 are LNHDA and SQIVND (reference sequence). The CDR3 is CASSPSTGVMADTQYF. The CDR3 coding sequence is TGTGCCAGTAGTCCCTCGACGGGAGTGATGGCAGATACGCAGTATTTT.

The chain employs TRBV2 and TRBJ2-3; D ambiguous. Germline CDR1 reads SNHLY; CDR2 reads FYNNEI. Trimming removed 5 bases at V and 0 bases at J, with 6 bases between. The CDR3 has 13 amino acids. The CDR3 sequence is CASSPESTDTQYF. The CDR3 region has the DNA TGTGCCAGCAGTCCGGAGAGCACAGATACGCAGTATTTT.